Following are 2 T cell receptor beta chains from one sample sequenced in a study of low-dose radiotherapy and immunotherapy resistance in tumors. The time point: before trial treatment. First-strand cDNA relied on TRAV- and TRBV-specific primers spanning alpha and beta chains. With a constant-region primer and a V-primer adapter, TCRs were subjected to roughly 20 PCR cycles of amplification. TCRdb re-called the reads with MiXCR, one entry per CDR3 protein. The top ten clones hold around 10% of a sample with about 71,000 distinct CDR3 sequences, approximately 31% of them seen once. The sequenced sample was PBMCs, obtained before treatment. These receptors were obtained from a female donor with ovarian cancer.

This clonotype was counted at least ten times. The genes are TRBV11-1 and TRBJ1-1; unclear D gene. The ends were cut back, 2 bases at V and 8 bases at J, with 12 bases in the middle. Germline V gene lookup returns CDR1 SGHAT and CDR2 FQDESV (reference sequence). CDR3 size: 13 residues. The chain's CDR3 is CASSLSEGPEAFF. The DNA for the CDR3 is TGTGCCAGCAGCTTATCCGAGGGCCCAGAAGCTTTCTTT.

This clonotype was seen ten or more times. The chain employs TRBV5-1 and TRBJ2-1; the D gene is possibly TRBD2 (5 bases). This CDR3 comprises 13 residues. V dropped 0 bases and J dropped 8 bases, with 9 bases sitting between them. From germline, CDR1 is SGHRS and CDR2 YFSETQ. The CDR3 nucleotides are TGCGCCAGCAGCTTGGTTGAGGGCGATGAGCAGTTCTTC. Translation gives CASSLVEGDEQFF.